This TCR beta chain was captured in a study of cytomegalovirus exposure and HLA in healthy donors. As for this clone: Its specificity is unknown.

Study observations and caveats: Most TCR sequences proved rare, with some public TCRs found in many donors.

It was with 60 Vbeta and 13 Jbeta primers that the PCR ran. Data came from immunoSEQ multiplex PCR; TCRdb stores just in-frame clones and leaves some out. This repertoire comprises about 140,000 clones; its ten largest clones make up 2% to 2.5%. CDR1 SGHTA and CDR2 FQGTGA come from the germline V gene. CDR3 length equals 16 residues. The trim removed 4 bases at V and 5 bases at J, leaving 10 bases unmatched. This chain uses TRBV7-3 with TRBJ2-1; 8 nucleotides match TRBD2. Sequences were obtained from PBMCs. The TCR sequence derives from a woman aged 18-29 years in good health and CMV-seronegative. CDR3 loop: CASSSRAGVGDNEQFF. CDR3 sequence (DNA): TGTGCCAGCAGCTCGAGAGCGGGAGTGGGGGACAATGAGCAGTTCTTC.